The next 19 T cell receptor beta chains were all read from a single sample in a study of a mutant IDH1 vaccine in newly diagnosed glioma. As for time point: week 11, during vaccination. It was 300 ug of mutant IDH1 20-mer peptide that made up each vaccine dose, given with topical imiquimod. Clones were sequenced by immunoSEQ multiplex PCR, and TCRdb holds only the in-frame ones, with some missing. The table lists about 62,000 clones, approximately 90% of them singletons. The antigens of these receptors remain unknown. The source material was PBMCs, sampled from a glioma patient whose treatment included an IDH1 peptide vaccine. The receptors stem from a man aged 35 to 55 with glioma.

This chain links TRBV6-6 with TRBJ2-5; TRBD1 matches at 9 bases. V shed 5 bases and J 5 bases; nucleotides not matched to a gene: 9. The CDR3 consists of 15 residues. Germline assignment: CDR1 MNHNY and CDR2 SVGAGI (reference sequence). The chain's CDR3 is CASSDRTGVRETQYF. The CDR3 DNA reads TGTGCCAGCAGTGACCGGACAGGGGTCCGGGAGACCCAGTACTTC.

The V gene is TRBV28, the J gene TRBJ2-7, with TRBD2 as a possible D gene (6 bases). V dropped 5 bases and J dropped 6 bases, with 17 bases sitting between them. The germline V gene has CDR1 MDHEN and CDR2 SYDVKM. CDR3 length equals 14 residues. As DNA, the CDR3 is TGTGCCAGCAGTCCCGCCGGGAGTAACGGCGAGCAGTACTTC. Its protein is CASSPAGSNGEQYF.

The DNA for the CDR3 is TGCGCCAGCAGCCAAGATGGACGAGACACAGATACGCAGTATTTT. It yields the protein CASSQDGRDTDTQYF. The rearrangement joins TRBV4-3 to TRBJ2-3; D ambiguous. CDR3 length equals 15 residues. The V end lost 0 bases, the J end lost 2 bases, and 9 bases lay between the germline ends. The germline V gene encodes CDR1 LGHNA and CDR2 YSLEER.

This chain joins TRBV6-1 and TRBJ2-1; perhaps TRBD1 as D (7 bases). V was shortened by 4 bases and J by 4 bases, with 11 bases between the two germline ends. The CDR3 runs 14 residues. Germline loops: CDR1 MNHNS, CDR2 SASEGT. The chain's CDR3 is CASSAEGAYNEQFF. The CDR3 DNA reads TGTGCCAGCAGTGCGGAGGGGGCATACAATGAGCAGTTCTTC.

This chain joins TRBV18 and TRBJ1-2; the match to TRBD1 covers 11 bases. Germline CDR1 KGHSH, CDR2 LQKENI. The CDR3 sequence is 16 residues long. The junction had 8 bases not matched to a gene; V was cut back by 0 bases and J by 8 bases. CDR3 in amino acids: CASSPPGQGARTGYTF. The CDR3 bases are TGTGCCAGCTCACCACCAGGACAGGGGGCGAGGACGGGCTACACCTTC.

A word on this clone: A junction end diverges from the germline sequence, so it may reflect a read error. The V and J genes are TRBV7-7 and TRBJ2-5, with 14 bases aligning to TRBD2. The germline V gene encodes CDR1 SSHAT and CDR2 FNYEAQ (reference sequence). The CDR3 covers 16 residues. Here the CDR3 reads CASSNGLAGGQETQYF. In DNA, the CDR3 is TGTGCTAGCAGCAACGGACTAGCGGGAGGCCAAGAGACCCAGTACTTC.

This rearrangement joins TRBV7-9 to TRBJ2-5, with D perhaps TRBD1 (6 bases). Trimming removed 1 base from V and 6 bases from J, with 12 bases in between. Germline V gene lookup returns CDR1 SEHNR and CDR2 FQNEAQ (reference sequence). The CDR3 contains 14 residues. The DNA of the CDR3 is TGTGCCAGCAGCTTAGACGGACAGTTGAAGACCCAGTACTTC. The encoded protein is CASSLDGQLKTQYF.

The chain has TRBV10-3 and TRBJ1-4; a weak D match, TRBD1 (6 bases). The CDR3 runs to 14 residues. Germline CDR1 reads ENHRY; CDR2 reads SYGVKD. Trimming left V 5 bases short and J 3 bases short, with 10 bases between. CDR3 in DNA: TGTGCCATCAGTACCGGACAGTCTAATGAAAAACTGTTTTTT. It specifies CAISTGQSNEKLFF.

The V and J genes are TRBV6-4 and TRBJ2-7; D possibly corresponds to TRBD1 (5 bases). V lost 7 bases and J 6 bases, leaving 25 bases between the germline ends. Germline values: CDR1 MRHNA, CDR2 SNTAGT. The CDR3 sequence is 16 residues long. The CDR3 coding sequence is TGTGCCAGCATCCCAAACCCAGGGTTACGACCCCCCGAGCAGTACGTC. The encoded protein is CASIPNPGLRPPEQYV.

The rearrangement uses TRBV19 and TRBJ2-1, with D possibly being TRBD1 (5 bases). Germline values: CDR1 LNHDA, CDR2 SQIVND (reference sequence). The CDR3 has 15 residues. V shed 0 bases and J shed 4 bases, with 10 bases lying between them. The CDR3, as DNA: TGTGCCAGTAGTATAGATCCCAGGGCGTACAATGAGCAGTTCTTC. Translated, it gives CASSIDPRAYNEQFF.

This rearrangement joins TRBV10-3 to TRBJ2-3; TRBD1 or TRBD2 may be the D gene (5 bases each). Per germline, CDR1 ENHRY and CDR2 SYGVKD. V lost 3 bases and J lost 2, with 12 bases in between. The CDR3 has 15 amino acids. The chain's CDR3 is CAISDWGTSTDTQYF. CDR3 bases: TGTGCCATCAGTGACTGGGGGACCTCCACAGATACGCAGTATTTT.

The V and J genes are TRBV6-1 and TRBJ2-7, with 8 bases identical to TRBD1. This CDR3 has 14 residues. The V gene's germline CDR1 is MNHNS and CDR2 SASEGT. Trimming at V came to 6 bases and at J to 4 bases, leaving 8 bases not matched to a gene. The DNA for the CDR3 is TGTGCCAGCAGCGTACCTCGGGACAGGTACGAGCAGTACGTC. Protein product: CASSVPRDRYEQYV.

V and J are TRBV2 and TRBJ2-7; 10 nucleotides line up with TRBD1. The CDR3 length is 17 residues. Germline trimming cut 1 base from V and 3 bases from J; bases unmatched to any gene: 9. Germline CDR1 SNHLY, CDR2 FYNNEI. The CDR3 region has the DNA TGTGCCAGCAGTGAAGGCCTCGGGACAGGGGAGCTCTACGAGCAGTACGTC. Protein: CASSEGLGTGELYEQYV.

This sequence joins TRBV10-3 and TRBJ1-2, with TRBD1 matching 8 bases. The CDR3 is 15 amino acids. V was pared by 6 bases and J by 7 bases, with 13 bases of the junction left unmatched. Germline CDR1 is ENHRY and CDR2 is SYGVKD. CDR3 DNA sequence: TGTGCCATCAGGAACCGGACAGGGAGTTTTGGTGGCTACACCTTC. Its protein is CAIRNRTGSFGGYTF.

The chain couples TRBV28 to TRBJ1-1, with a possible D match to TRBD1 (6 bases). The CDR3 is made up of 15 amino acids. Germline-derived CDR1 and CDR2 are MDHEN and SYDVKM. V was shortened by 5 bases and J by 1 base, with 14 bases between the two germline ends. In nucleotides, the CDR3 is TGTGCCAGCAGTCGCTCAGGGGCGCAGAACACTGAAGCTTTCTTT. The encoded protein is CASSRSGAQNTEAFF.

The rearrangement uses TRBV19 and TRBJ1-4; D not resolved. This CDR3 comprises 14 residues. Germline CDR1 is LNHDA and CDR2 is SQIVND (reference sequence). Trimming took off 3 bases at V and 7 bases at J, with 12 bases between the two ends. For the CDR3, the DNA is TGTGCCAGTAGTATCAGTGTTGGGAGTGAAAAACTGTTTTTT. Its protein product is CASSISVGSEKLFF.

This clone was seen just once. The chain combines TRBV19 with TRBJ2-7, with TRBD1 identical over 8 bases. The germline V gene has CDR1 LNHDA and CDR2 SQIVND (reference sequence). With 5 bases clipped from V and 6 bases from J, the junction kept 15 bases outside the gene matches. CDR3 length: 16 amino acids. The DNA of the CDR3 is TGTGCCAGTAGTCACCTGATGGGCAGGGGGCGGTCCGAGCAGTACGTC. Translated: CASSHLMGRGRSEQYV.

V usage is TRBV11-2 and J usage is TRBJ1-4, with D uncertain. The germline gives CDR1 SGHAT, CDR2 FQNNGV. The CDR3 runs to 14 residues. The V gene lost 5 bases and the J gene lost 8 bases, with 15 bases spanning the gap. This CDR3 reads CASSPLKDGEKLFF. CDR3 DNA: TGTGCCAGCAGCCCATTAAAGGACGGGGAAAAACTGTTTTTT.

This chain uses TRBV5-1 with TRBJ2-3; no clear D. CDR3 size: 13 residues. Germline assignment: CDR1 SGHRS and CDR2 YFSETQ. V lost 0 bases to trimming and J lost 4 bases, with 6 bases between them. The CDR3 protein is CASSLGGSDTQYF. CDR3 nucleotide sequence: TGCGCCAGCAGCTTGGGTGGGTCAGATACGCAGTATTTT.